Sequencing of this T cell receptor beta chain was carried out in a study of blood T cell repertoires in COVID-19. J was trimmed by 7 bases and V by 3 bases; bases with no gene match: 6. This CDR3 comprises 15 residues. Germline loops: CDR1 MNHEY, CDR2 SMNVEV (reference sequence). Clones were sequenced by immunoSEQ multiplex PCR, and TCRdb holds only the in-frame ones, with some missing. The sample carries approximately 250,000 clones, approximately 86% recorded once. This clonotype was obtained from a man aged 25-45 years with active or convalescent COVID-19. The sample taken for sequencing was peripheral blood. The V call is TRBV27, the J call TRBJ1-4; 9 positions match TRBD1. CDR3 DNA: TGTGCCAGCAGTTTCTCCGGGACAGGGCGTGAAAAACTGTTTTTT. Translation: CASSFSGTGREKLFF.